Following are 17 T cell receptor beta chains from one sample sequenced in a study of metastatic and nonmetastatic thyroid tumors (dated by TCRdb to about 2020). No patient had received any treatment before thyroid surgery. The library was generated by PCR. Sequencing instrument: Illumina HiSeq 4000. TCRdb reprocessed the public reads (quality trimming at Q25 with fastp, clone calling with MiXCR) and kept in-frame beta chains. In all, the sample holds around 70,000 clones, and 18% of those were seen once. 9.5% to 15% of the sample is taken by the ten largest. The sample consisted of blood. The receptor source for this set is a female donor with papillary thyroid cancer or a benign thyroid nodule (not recorded which). Some clones in this sample may be carry-over from other donors' samples.

This chain uses TRBV4-2 with TRBJ2-7, with 7 nucleotides matching TRBD1. This CDR3 contains 13 residues. Germline V lookup: CDR1 LGHNA, CDR2 YNFKEQ. V lost 0 bases to trimming and J lost 6 bases; unmatched junction nucleotides: 2. This CDR3 reads CASSQDRQGEQYF. CDR3 DNA sequence: TGTGCCAGCAGCCAAGATAGACAGGGCGAGCAGTACTTC.

In its sample, this clone was seen many times. CDR3 coding DNA: TGTGCCAGCAGTCCAGGGGGACTAGCGGGAGGAGAGACCCAGTACTTC. Amino acid sequence: CASSPGGLAGGETQYF. The chain uses TRBV27 and TRBJ2-5, with 15 bases aligning to TRBD2. V dropped 5 bases and J dropped 4; count of bases not matched to a gene: 5. CDR3 size: 16 residues. Germline CDR1 and CDR2: MNHEY and SMNVEV (reference sequence).

There are many counts of this clone. The chain is built from TRBV19 and TRBJ2-3; unclear D gene. Per the germline V gene, CDR1 is LNHDA and CDR2 is SQIVND (reference sequence). This CDR3 is 14 amino acids long. The V gene lost 3 bases and the J gene lost 4 bases, with 11 bases spanning the gap. CDR3 DNA: TGTGCCAGTAGTATGTCGGACGTGGCAGATACGCAGTATTTT. Its translation is CASSMSDVADTQYF.

The genes are TRBV10-2 and TRBJ2-5; 8 nucleotides line up with TRBD2. Germline V gene data show CDR1 as WSHSY and CDR2 as SAAADI. The junction had 23 bases not matched to a gene; V was cut back by 0 bases and J by 8 bases. This CDR3 region has 20 residues. The CDR3 sequence is CASSESKRVPAGAKGDTQYF. The CDR3 DNA reads as TGCGCCAGCAGTGAGTCGAAGCGGGTTCCAGCGGGAGCGAAGGGGGATACCCAGTACTTC.

This clone occurred many times. The chain joins TRBV19 to TRBJ1-5, with no clear D. The germline V and J ends were trimmed by 9 bases and 4 bases, with 13 bases remaining between them. The CDR3 totals 13 residues. Germline V gene data show CDR1 as LNHDA and CDR2 as SQIVND (reference sequence). CDR3 residues: CASNQAMNQPQHF. DNA of the CDR3: TGTGCCAGCAATCAGGCCATGAATCAGCCCCAGCATTTT. The full variable domain, with the rest looked up from reference TRBV19 and TRBJ1-5, is DGGITQSPKYLFRKEGQNVTLSCEQNLNHDAMYWYRQDPGQGLRLIYYSQIVNDFQKGDIAEGYSVSREKKESFPLTVTSAQKNPTAFYLCASNQAMNQPQHFGDGTRLSIL.

This clone has at least ten counts. The chain combines TRBV19 with TRBJ2-1; 14 bases fit TRBD2. J gave up 10 bases and V 4 bases, and 6 bases lay outside the gene matches. CDR3 length: 15 amino acids. The V gene's germline CDR1 is LNHDA and CDR2 SQIVND (reference sequence). The CDR3 spells CASSTGLAGVGEQFF. CDR3 DNA sequence: TGTGCCAGTAGTACGGGACTAGCGGGAGTCGGAGAGCAGTTCTTC.

This clone was counted at least ten times. CDR3 amino acids: CASIWSGSFQETQYF. DNA of the CDR3: TGTGCCAGCATTTGGAGCGGGAGTTTCCAAGAGACCCAGTACTTC. This rearrangement joins TRBV6-1 to TRBJ2-5, with TRBD2 matching over 8 bases. The germline V gene encodes CDR1 MNHNS and CDR2 SASEGT. Trimming at V came to 7 bases and at J to 1 base, leaving 8 bases not matched to a gene. This CDR3 is 15 amino acids long.

This clone appeared many times. CDR3 bases: TGTGCCAGCAGTAGTCCGGGACACACAGATACGCAGTATTTT. As protein: CASSSPGHTDTQYF. The genes are TRBV6-1 and TRBJ2-3, with TRBD1 as a possible D gene (6 bases). This CDR3 spans 14 amino acids. Trimming took 5 bases from V and 2 from J, leaving 11 bases between them. The germline V gene encodes CDR1 MNHNS and CDR2 SASEGT.

The sample holds many counts of this clone. The CDR3, as DNA: TGTGCCAGCAGCCCCCCGGACAGGAGTTCACCCCTCCACTTT. Protein sequence: CASSPPDRSSPLHF. The chain couples TRBV3-1 to TRBJ1-6, with 7 nucleotides matching TRBD1. The CDR3 spans 14 residues. Trimming took 4 bases from V and 9 from J; bases not matched to a gene: 6. Germline CDR1 LGHDT, CDR2 YNNKEL (reference sequence).

This clone was seen many times. The gene calls are TRBV12-5 and TRBJ2-7; D not certain. CDR3 length equals 13 residues. CDR1 is LGHNT and CDR2 is FRNRAP in the germline V gene. V was shortened by 7 bases and J by 0 bases, with 10 bases between the two germline ends. The DNA for the CDR3 is TGTGCTAGTGTTGGAGATAGCTCCTACGAGCAGTACTTC. Translated: CASVGDSSYEQYF.

The V and J genes are TRBV6-8 and TRBJ2-3; D might be TRBD2 (5 bases). This CDR3 is 18 amino acids long. Trimming cost V 2 bases and J 5 bases, with 23 bases left between them. Germline V gene lookup returns CDR1 MNHGY and CDR2 SAAAGT. In DNA, the CDR3 is TGTGCCAGCAGTTACCCGAGGCTACTTCTAGCTTGGTTAGATACGCAGTATTTT. This encodes CASSYPRLLLAWLDTQYF.

This clone was counted at least ten times. V gene TRBV18 combines with J gene TRBJ2-3; the match to TRBD2 covers 11 bases. Trimming cost V 8 bases and J 1 base; bases outside gene matches: 2. The CDR3 covers 14 residues. The germline V gene has CDR1 KGHSH and CDR2 LQKENI. The DNA for the CDR3 is TGTGCCAGCCGACTAGCGGGACGCACAGATACGCAGTATTTT. Translated: CASRLAGRTDTQYF. Variable domain in full (rest from reference TRBV18 and TRBJ2-3): NAGVMQNPRHLVRRRGQEARLRCSPMKGHSHVYWYRQLPEEGLKFMVYLQKENIIDESGMPKERFSAEFPKEGPSILRIQQVVRGDSAAYFCASRLAGRTDTQYFGPGTRLTVL.

V is TRBV7-2 and J is TRBJ2-1; 11 bases are shared with TRBD2. The CDR3 has 13 residues. V was clipped by 6 bases and J by 15 bases; unmatched bases: 10. Looked up from germline, CDR1 is SGHTA and CDR2 is FQGNSA. The CDR3: CASRIRLAGKVFF. In DNA form, the CDR3 reads TGTGCCAGCAGGATCAGACTAGCGGGGAAGGTGTTCTTC.

There are many counts of this clone. The CDR3 here is CASSTRLAGGLNNEQFF. The CDR3 nucleotides read TGTGCCAGCAGCACTCGACTAGCGGGAGGGCTTAACAATGAGCAGTTCTTC. V usage is TRBV7-2 and J usage is TRBJ2-1; 14 bases fit TRBD2. Per the germline V gene, CDR1 is SGHTA and CDR2 is FQGNSA. V lost 5 bases to trimming and J lost 5 bases; unmatched junction nucleotides: 8. The CDR3 runs 17 residues.

In its sample, this clone was seen many times. In the same sample, other DNA sequences code for this CDR3. J is TRBJ2-1 and V is TRBV9; a weak D match, TRBD2 (6 bases). The CDR3 has 17 residues. CDR1 is SGDLS and CDR2 is YYNGEE in the germline V gene. V was trimmed by 3 bases and J by 2 bases, leaving 18 bases between them. The CDR3 nucleotides are TGTGCCAGCAGCGGACCTGGGGGGACGGTCCCCTACAATGAGCAGTTCTTC. Its protein is CASSGPGGTVPYNEQFF.

This clone was seen a few times. The V and J genes are TRBV12-5 and TRBJ2-1; 8 bases are a match to TRBD2. CDR3 length: 15 residues. Trimming took 0 bases from V and 5 from J; bases not matched to a gene: 3. From germline, CDR1 is LGHNT and CDR2 FRNRAP. CDR3 in DNA: TGTGCTAGTGGTTTGGTACTAGCGGATGACAATGAGCAGTTCTTC. Translated, it gives CASGLVLADDNEQFF. Complete variable domain (other parts from reference TRBV12-5 and TRBJ2-1): DARVTQTPRHKVTEMGQEVTMRCQPILGHNTVFWYRQTMMQGLELLAYFRNRAPLDDSGMPKDRFSAEMPDATLATLKIQPSEPRDSAVYFCASGLVLADDNEQFFGPGTRLTVL.

This clone occurred many times. The chain couples TRBV4-1 to TRBJ2-3, with 7 positions matching TRBD2. The length of the CDR3 is 16 residues. CDR1 is MGHRA and CDR2 is YSYEKL in the germline V gene. The V segment lost 1 base and the J segment 5 bases; nucleotides outside the gene matches: 9. CDR3 loop: CASSQGSGAGLDTQYF. The CDR3 DNA reads as TGCGCCAGCAGCCAAGGAAGCGGAGCGGGATTAGATACGCAGTATTTT.